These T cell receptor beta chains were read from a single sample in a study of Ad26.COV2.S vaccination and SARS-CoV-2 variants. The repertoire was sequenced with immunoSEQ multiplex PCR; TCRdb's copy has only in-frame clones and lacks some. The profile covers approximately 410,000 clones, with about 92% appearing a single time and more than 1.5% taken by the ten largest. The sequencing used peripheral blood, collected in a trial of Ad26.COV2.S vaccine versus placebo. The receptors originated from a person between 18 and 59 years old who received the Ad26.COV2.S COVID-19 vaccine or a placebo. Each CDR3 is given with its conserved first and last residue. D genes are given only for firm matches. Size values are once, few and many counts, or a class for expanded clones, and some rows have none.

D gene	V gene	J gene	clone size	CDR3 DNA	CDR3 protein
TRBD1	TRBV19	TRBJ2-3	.	TGTGCCAGTAGTATCGACAGGGTGGCAGATACGCAGTATTTT	CASSIDRVADTQYF
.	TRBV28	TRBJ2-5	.	TGTGCCAGCAGTTTATCTTTAACAGGGTTTCAAGAGACCCAGTACTTC	CASSLSLTGFQETQYF
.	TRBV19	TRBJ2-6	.	TGTGCCAGTAGGAGTGACTCTGGGGCCAACGTCCTGACTTTC	CASRSDSGANVLTF
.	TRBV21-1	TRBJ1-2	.	TGTGCCAGCTTACAGGGATCCCATGGCTACACCTTC	CASLQGSHGYTF
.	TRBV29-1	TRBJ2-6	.	TGCAGCGTTTACAACTCTGGGGCCAACGTCCTGACTTTC	CSVYNSGANVLTF
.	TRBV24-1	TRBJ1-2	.	TGTGCCACCAGTGATTGGGAGTTCACGGGCTACACCTTC	CATSDWEFTGYTF
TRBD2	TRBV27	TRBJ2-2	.	TGTGCCAGCGGCGGACTAGCGCACACCGGGGAGCTGTTTTTT	CASGGLAHTGELFF
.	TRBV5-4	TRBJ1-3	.	TGTGCCAGCACAAGCTCTGGAAACACCATATATTTT	CASTSSGNTIYF
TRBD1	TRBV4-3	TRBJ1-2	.	TGCGCCAGCAGCCAAGGGACAGGACCTAACTATGGCTACACCTTC	CASSQGTGPNYGYTF
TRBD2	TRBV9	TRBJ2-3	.	TGTGCCAGCAGCGACCGCGGGGGGCTGAGCACAGATACGCAGTATTTT	CASSDRGGLSTDTQYF
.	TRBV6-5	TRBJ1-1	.	TGTGCCAGCACCAAAGGGGGACCACCGAACACTGAAGCTTTCTTT	CASTKGGPPNTEAFF
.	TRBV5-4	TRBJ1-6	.	TGTGCCAGCACCCGGAGGGGTTTAGGGAATTCCACCAATTCACCCCTCCACTTT	CASTRRGLGNSTNSPLHF
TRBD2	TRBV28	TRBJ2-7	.	TGTGCCAGCAGGGGAGGGTCCCGGTACGAGCAGTACTTC	CASRGGSRYEQYF
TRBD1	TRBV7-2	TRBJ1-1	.	TGTGCCAGCAGCTTGACAGGGGGCCAGAACACTGAAGCTTTCTTT	CASSLTGGQNTEAFF
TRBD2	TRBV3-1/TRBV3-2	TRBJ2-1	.	TGTGCCAGCCGGGCTAGCGGGGGGGTAAGTGAGCAGTTCTTC	CASRASGGVSEQFF
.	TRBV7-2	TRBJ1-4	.	TGTGCCAGCAGCCTTGGAGGGATAGGAGAAAAACTGTTTTTT	CASSLGGIGEKLFF
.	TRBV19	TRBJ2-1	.	TGTGCCAGTAGTATAGTCGCCAGCGAGTATGAGCAGTTCTTC	CASSIVASEYEQFF
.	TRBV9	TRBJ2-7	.	TGTGCCAGCAGCGCCTGGGAGGACACCTCCTACGAGCAGTACTTC	CASSAWEDTSYEQYF
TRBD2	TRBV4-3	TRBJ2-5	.	TGCGCCAGCAGCCAAGAAAGGTGGCGGGGGGGATCGGAGACCCAGTACTTC	CASSQERWRGGSETQYF
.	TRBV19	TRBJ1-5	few	TGTGCCAGTAGGTACCGCATAGAATCCTACAATCAGCCCCAGCATTTT	CASRYRIESYNQPQHF
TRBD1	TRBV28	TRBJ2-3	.	TGTGCCAGCAGTAAGGACAGGGGAACAGATACGCAGTATTTT	CASSKDRGTDTQYF
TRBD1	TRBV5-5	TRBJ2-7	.	TGTGCCAGCAGCTCATTCACCTCGGACAGGCGGTACGAGCAGTACTTC	CASSSFTSDRRYEQYF
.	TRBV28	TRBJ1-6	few	TGTGCCAGCAGTTTCAGAGGGGGGCCATCACCCCTCCACTTT	CASSFRGGPSPLHF
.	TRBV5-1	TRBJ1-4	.	TGCGCCAGCAGCTCCGGGTCAGAACTGTTTTTT	CASSSGSELFF
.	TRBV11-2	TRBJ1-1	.	TGTGCCAGCAGCCTCGACACTGAAGCTTTCTTT	CASSLDTEAFF
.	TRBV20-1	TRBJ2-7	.	TGCAGTGCTAGTCGGCTCGGAGTCCCATCACAGCAGTACTTC	CSASRLGVPSQQYF
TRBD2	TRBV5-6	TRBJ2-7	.	TGTGCCAGCAGCCGAGATTCCGGACTAGCGGTATACGAGCAGTACTTC	CASSRDSGLAVYEQYF
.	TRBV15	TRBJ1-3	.	TGTGCCACCAGCAGAGACGGAGGAAACACCATATATTTT	CATSRDGGNTIYF
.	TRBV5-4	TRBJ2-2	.	TGTGCCAGCAGACCAGACAGGAACACCGGGGAGCTGTTTTTT	CASRPDRNTGELFF
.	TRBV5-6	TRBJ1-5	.	TGTGCCAGCAGCCTGACAGCGATTTATAGCAATCAGCCCCAGCATTTT	CASSLTAIYSNQPQHF
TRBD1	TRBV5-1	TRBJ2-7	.	TGCGCCAGCAGCTTATTGGGACAGACTACGTCGAATTCAGTGCAGTACTTC	CASSLLGQTTSNSVQYF
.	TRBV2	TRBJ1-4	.	TGTGCCAGCACCTTAGGGAAAGGTTATGAAAAACTGTTTTTT	CASTLGKGYEKLFF
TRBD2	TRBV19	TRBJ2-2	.	TGTGCCACAACCATAGCGGGGGTGAACACCGGGGAGCTGTTTTTT	CATTIAGVNTGELFF